The 10 T cell receptor beta chains presented below share a single source sample, sequenced in a study of OX40 agonist ivuxolimab in advanced cancers. Some clones are missing from TCRdb's copy, which holds only in-frame ones; the method was immunoSEQ multiplex PCR. The sample contains fewer than 25,000 clones, around 79% of which appear only once. The source was CD4+ or CD8+ T cells sorted from blood, collected in a trial of the OX40 agonist ivuxolimab. The receptors shown here come from an adult with an advanced solid tumor such as melanoma, head and neck, liver or kidney cancer.

V gene TRBV2 combines with J gene TRBJ2-1, with a weak D call TRBD1 (6 bases). In germline, CDR1 is SNHLY, CDR2 FYNNEI. This CDR3 is 16 amino acids long. Trimming left V 0 bases short and J 5 bases short, with 14 bases between. CDR3: CASSEAWGTGNNEQFF. The DNA for the CDR3 is TGTGCCAGCAGTGAAGCGTGGGGAACAGGGAACAATGAGCAGTTCTTC.

This clone was observed once. The J gene is TRBJ1-5, the V gene TRBV5-8; TRBD1 agrees at 7 bases. Germline values: CDR1 SGHTS, CDR2 YDEGEE. The CDR3 loop spans 15 amino acids. Trimming cost V 4 bases and J 3 bases; bases outside gene matches: 7. The CDR3 loop is CASSQTGSYNQPQHF. The CDR3 DNA is TGTGCCAGCAGCCAGACAGGGTCCTACAATCAGCCCCAGCATTTT.

The chain uses TRBV1 and TRBJ2-5; TRBD2, the table's D call, lacks a check against the DNA. TRBV1 is deemed a pseudogene. The CDR3 consists of 15 residues. CDR3: CTSSQRGGGRETQYF. CDR3 coding DNA: TGCACCAGCAGTCAGAGAGGGGGGGGGAGAGAGACCCAGTACTTC.

CDR3 protein: CASSQEGNTEAFF. CDR3 DNA sequence: TGCGCCAGCAGTCAGGAGGGGAACACTGAAGCTTTCTTT. V gene TRBV23-1 combines with J gene TRBJ1-1; no clear D gene. TRBV23-1 is identified as an open reading frame with a role that is uncertain. CDR3 size: 13 residues. Trimming took 3 bases from V and 1 from J, leaving 6 bases between them.

The chain has TRBV28 and TRBJ2-7, with 8 bases identical to TRBD2. This CDR3 region has 14 residues. Germline V lookup: CDR1 MDHEN, CDR2 SYDVKM. J was trimmed by 2 bases and V by 3 bases; bases with no gene match: 3. The CDR3 region is CASSLLAGAYEQYF. In nucleotides, the CDR3 is TGTGCCAGCAGTTTGCTAGCGGGTGCCTACGAGCAGTACTTC.

This clone came up a few times. The V and J genes are TRBV5-1 and TRBJ1-2; the D gene is possibly TRBD1 (5 bases). The CDR3 is 13 amino acids. Looked up from germline, CDR1 is SGHRS and CDR2 is YFSETQ. V was pared by 0 bases and J by 4 bases, with 7 bases between. The CDR3 region has the DNA TGCGCCAGCAGCTTGGAGGGGAGCTATGGCTACACCTTC. Encoded protein: CASSLEGSYGYTF.

This clone was seen once. J is TRBJ1-2 and V is TRBV27; D may be TRBD1 (5 bases). From germline, CDR1 is MNHEY and CDR2 SMNVEV (reference sequence). With 4 bases removed from V and 6 bases from J, the gap between germline ends came to 12 bases. The CDR3 runs 13 residues. CDR3 residues: CASSSLGVDGYTF. The CDR3, as DNA: TGTGCCAGCAGTTCCCTAGGGGTAGATGGCTACACCTTC.

CDR3 protein: CASSVVDRGETQYF. CDR3 sequence (DNA): TGTGCCAGCAGCGTAGTGGACAGGGGAGAGACCCAGTACTTC. V gene TRBV9 combines with J gene TRBJ2-5, with 9 bases that match TRBD1. After removal of 0 bases from V and 4 bases from J, the junction contained 1 base not matched to a gene. The V gene's germline CDR1 is SGDLS and CDR2 YYNGEE. This CDR3 comprises 14 residues.

A word on this clone: A single base separates this from a much larger clone, so it may be a read error. Distinct nucleotide sequences in the sample also encode this CDR3. The chain is built from TRBV19 and TRBJ2-7; D gene unclear. The CDR3 has 13 amino acids. V gave up 4 bases and J gave up 1 base, with 8 bases separating them. In germline, CDR1 is LNHDA, CDR2 SQIVND (reference sequence). CDR3 nucleotides: TGTGCCAGTAGTAGCGGCGGATCCTACGAGCAGTACTTC. This translates into CASSSGGSYEQYF.

The chain uses TRBV6-1 and TRBJ1-1, with TRBD1 matching over 7 bases. The J segment lost 2 bases and the V segment lost 6 bases, leaving 6 bases of the junction unmatched. This CDR3 comprises 14 residues. Germline assignment: CDR1 MNHNS and CDR2 SASEGT. The CDR3 sequence: CASSSDRQNTEAFF. The CDR3 DNA follows: TGTGCCAGCAGCTCGGACAGGCAAAACACTGAAGCTTTCTTT.